The present T cell receptor beta chain was sequenced within a study of CD8 T cells in ankylosing spondylitis. Study results and caveats: Ankylosing spondylitis blood seemed to carry a telltale TCR beta motif made of eight highly homologous variants. The authors reported significant enrichment of disease-linked clones in matched ankylosing spondylitis synovial fluid.

TCRdb independently ran MiXCR on the 5' RACE reads; one entry per CDR3 protein. Here the sample spans approximately 140,000 distinct CDR3 sequences, 44% being singletons. V dropped 1 base and J dropped 6; count of bases not matched to a gene: 8. The germline V gene has CDR1 MNHNS and CDR2 SASEGT. This CDR3 is 16 amino acids long. This clonotype was picked up one time. Antigen unknown. The sequence derives from a male donor with ankylosing spondylitis. This sequence joins TRBV6-1 and TRBJ2-3; 9 nucleotides line up with TRBD2. Sequenced: synovial fluid, either unsorted or a sorted T cell fraction (not recorded which). In DNA, the CDR3 is TGTGCCAGCAGTGAAGACGCGGCGGGGGGGGATGATACGCAGTATTTT. Amino acids: CASSEDAAGGDDTQYF.